The rows below give T cell receptor beta chains drawn from one sample of a study of shared clonotypes between healthy human individuals. Produced via immunoSEQ multiplex PCR; TCRdb's table is partial and in-frame only. Of under 1,900,000 clones listed, around 98.5% are singletons. The specimen sequenced was naive CD4+ T cells sorted from blood. The receptors stem from a man under 40 in good health. The CDR3 runs from the conserved cysteine through the conserved F or W. The D gene is left open where the match is weak.

d_gene: -
j_gene: TRBJ1-3
v_gene: TRBV25-1
CDR3aa: CASSPAVSGNTIYF

d_gene: TRBD2
j_gene: TRBJ2-7
v_gene: TRBV27
CDR3aa: CASSPLAGVKGEQYF

d_gene: -
j_gene: TRBJ2-1
v_gene: TRBV5-6
CDR3aa: CASSFSWEQFF

d_gene: -
j_gene: TRBJ1-1
v_gene: TRBV15
CDR3aa: CATSVRGGEAFF

d_gene: -
j_gene: TRBJ2-7
v_gene: TRBV28
CDR3aa: CASSFRGQGKAYEQYF

d_gene: -
j_gene: TRBJ2-3
v_gene: TRBV5-4
CDR3aa: CASSLPDSTDTQYF

d_gene: -
j_gene: TRBJ2-2
v_gene: TRBV11-2
CDR3aa: CASSMRLVAGELFF

d_gene: -
j_gene: TRBJ1-1
v_gene: TRBV7-9
CDR3aa: CASSPGVYQNTEAFF

d_gene: TRBD2
j_gene: TRBJ2-3
v_gene: TRBV7-2
CDR3aa: CASSLERSSGAPDTQYF

d_gene: -
j_gene: TRBJ2-7
v_gene: TRBV7-2
CDR3aa: CASSLAGLYEQYF

d_gene: -
j_gene: TRBJ2-7
v_gene: TRBV7-2
CDR3aa: CASSYRSGPSYEQYF

d_gene: TRBD1
j_gene: TRBJ1-1
v_gene: TRBV6-1
CDR3aa: CASHRQGSPTEAFF

d_gene: -
j_gene: TRBJ2-3
v_gene: TRBV18
CDR3aa: CASSIGLGTDTQYF

d_gene: -
j_gene: TRBJ2-1
v_gene: TRBV28
CDR3aa: CASSRTVSINNEQFF

d_gene: -
j_gene: TRBJ2-7
v_gene: TRBV9
CDR3aa: CASSVASRDHEQYF

d_gene: -
j_gene: TRBJ2-1
v_gene: TRBV15
CDR3aa: CATSRDYYNEQFF

d_gene: TRBD2
j_gene: TRBJ2-1
v_gene: TRBV19
CDR3aa: CASKRLAGGSDNEQFF

d_gene: -
j_gene: TRBJ2-1
v_gene: TRBV28
CDR3aa: CASSFPEGLRLYNEQFF

d_gene: -
j_gene: TRBJ2-2
v_gene: TRBV6-5
CDR3aa: CASSTTGATTGELFF

d_gene: -
j_gene: TRBJ2-7
v_gene: TRBV5-4
CDR3aa: CASSATSSHEQYF